This paragraph reports one T cell receptor beta chain. Many counts were recorded for this clone. Its binding antigen is unknown. The read ends 3 residues early relative to the CDR3; the germline J gene fills the gap. Equivalent amounts of genomic DNA from CVID and control samples were used as sequencing input. For every sample, a 60 bp segment covering the rearranged TCRbeta CDR3 region was amplified and then sequenced. TCRbeta amplification used the immunoSEQ assay, a bias-corrected multiplex PCR with high-throughput sequencing. In the paper's pipeline: Every unique nucleotide sequence counted as a clone and was annotated with V, D and J genes, copy number and frequency. Sequences were labeled productive if in frame, and non-productive if out of frame or containing stop codons. As previously described, clonality was calculated on the basis of Shannon's entropy. The predicted amino acid sequences of productive clones were used to derive the mean CDR3 Kyte-Doolittle hydropathy. The R hclust function was used to hierarchically cluster scaled V gene usage with Manhattan distance and complete linkage. To assess clone sharing by CDR3 amino acid sequence, 12 repertoires per group were resampled over 100 rounds. Repertoires were searched for 70 published EBV-specific and 200 to 300 published CMV-specific TCRbeta sequences. After two CVID samples that produced fewer than 10,000 sequences were dropped from the analysis, 35 to 45 CVID repertoires remained. The table was pulled from immuneACCESS by TCRdb, which kept in-frame rearrangements only. Such tables lose some clones; where checked, under half of the loss comes from unresolved V genes, and the rest has no known cause. For V, J and clone size, that table is used; D and trimming come from the DNA. The sample records 45,000 to 70,000 clones, none occurring a single time. Jointly, the top ten make up approximately 5.5% of the sample.

The data belong to a study of T cell clonality in common variable immunodeficiency (dated by TCRdb to 2015 to 2017). Summary of the overall study and its limitations: Although equal DNA input was used, an average of about 75,000 unique sequences per sample was obtained for controls, compared with approximately 31,000 for CVID samples. Differences among patients in the CVID cohort limited the correlations between repertoire features and clinical complications. The authors noted that sequencing repertoires of T cell subpopulations would be needed to clarify what caused the increased clonality in CVID. CVID TCRbeta sequences were reported to have fewer deletions and N-nucleotide insertions and to lack highly modified clones with 13 or more V deletions. Fewer TCRbeta clones were shared among CVID subjects than among healthy controls (p < 0.0001). TCRbeta clonality was higher in CVID subjects than in healthy controls (t-test p = 0.018), and the increase was most characteristic of about a third of subjects.

Via the germline V gene, CDR1 is SGHTA and CDR2 FQGTGA. The junction shows trimming of 0 bases on V and 0 bases on J, and the gene matches do not reach 5 bases of it. CDR3 length: 18 amino acids, cysteine to phenylalanine. The DNA shown is the part of the CDR3 that was read: 45 bases, in frame from base 1. Predominantly Caucasian heritage was noted among both the CVID patients and the healthy controls. Heparinized peripheral whole blood samples of about 5 to 9 ml were collected from each donor. Genomic DNA from adults with common variable immune deficiency (CVID) and from healthy adult controls was the source for sequencing TCRbeta CDR3 repertoires. A total of some 22 healthy adult volunteers (about twelve female and 10 or so male; age range about 20 to 70 years, mean age about 34) were included in the control group. Diluted blood was subjected to density centrifugation over Hypaque 1077 or Ficoll-Paque for isolation of peripheral blood mononuclear cells. Genomic DNA was extracted from unsorted mononuclear cells by Qiagen column purification or by a centrifugation-based method.

Sample: peripheral blood mononuclear cells. The chain was built from TRBV7-3 and TRBJ2-2; 9 central bases correspond to TRBD1. This clonotype was obtained from a person between 18 and 70 years old in good health. The CDR3 corresponds to CASSLTPGQGTNTGELFF. CDR3 DNA (partial): TGTGCCAGCAGCTTAACGCCTGGACAGGGGACGAACACCGGGGAG.